Below are 19 T cell receptor beta chains sequenced from a single sample in a study of cytomegalovirus exposure and HLA in healthy donors listed by TCRdb under 2017. The library was generated by the immunoSEQ multiplex PCR assay. TCRdb stores this immuneACCESS table with in-frame sequences only. Part of the clones is absent; in the studies checked, under half of the shortfall reflects unresolved V genes, and no reason is known for the rest. A total of about 56,000 clones appear in this sample, over 85% of them only once. Of the sample, about 1.1% is held by the ten largest clones. The sample comprised PBMCs. These receptors all stem from a man between 18 and 35 years old in good health and CMV-seronegative.

The rearrangement links TRBV4-3 to TRBJ2-3, with 9 bases lining up with TRBD2. The length of the CDR3 is 18 residues. Looked up from germline, CDR1 is LGHNA and CDR2 is YSLEER. V lost 1 base and J lost 4; bases outside the gene matches: 12. CDR3 nucleotide sequence: TGCGCCAGCAGCCAAGCCCCCCCCCTAGCGGGGTCTCCAGATACGCAGTATTTT. Translating it yields CASSQAPPLAGSPDTQYF.

J is TRBJ2-3 and V is TRBV13; 7 positions match TRBD2. Trimming at V came to 2 bases and at J to 4 bases, leaving 18 bases not matched to a gene. From germline, CDR1 is PRHDT and CDR2 FYEKMQ (reference sequence). There are 19 residues in the CDR3. The CDR3 DNA follows: TGTGCCAGCAGCTTATGGGGAGGGGCTGGGCGGGAAACTGCAGATACGCAGTATTTT. Protein product: CASSLWGGAGRETADTQYF. Variable domain in full (rest from reference TRBV13 and TRBJ2-3): AAGVIQSPRHLIKEKRETATLKCYPIPRHDTVYWYQQGPGQDPQFLISFYEKMQSDKGSIPDRFSAQQFSDYHSELNMSSLELGDSALYFCASSLWGGAGRETADTQYFGPGTRLTVL.

CDR3 DNA: TGTGCCATCGGGACTAGTGGGACTGAAGCTTTCTTT. It yields the protein CAIGTSGTEAFF. The chain joins TRBV10-3 to TRBJ1-1, with a tentative D call TRBD1 (5 bases). The CDR3 extends over 12 amino acids. Germline-derived CDR1 and CDR2 are ENHRY and SYGVKD. V was cut by 8 bases and J by 5 bases, with 12 bases left in between.

This clone was counted once. The gene calls are TRBV5-4 and TRBJ2-7, with D possibly TRBD1 on 6 matching bases. The CDR3 contains 14 residues. V lost 3 bases and J lost 3, with 13 bases in between. CDR1 SGHNT and CDR2 YYREEE come from the germline V gene (reference sequence). CDR3 nucleotides: TGTGCCAGCAGCTCCCGGGACACCCTCTACGAGCAGTACTTC. Amino acids: CASSSRDTLYEQYF.

CDR3 in DNA: TGTGCCAGCAGGCTCTTAGGACGGGAGTTACCCGGGGAGCTGTTTTTT. Its protein product is CASRLLGRELPGELFF. The gene calls are TRBV2 and TRBJ2-2; D might be TRBD2 (6 bases). Trimming stripped 6 bases from V and 6 bases from J, with 20 bases between. The CDR3 covers 16 residues. The germline V gene encodes CDR1 SNHLY and CDR2 FYNNEI.

The V call is TRBV23-1, the J call TRBJ2-7; a weak D match, TRBD1 (8 bases). TRBV23-1 falls under the ORF class, with uncertain function. V lost 4 bases, J lost 3 bases, and 34 bases lay in between. CDR3 size: 21 residues. Here the CDR3 DNA reads TGCGCCAGCAGTCGTCGACATCGGGACAGGTTACTGTCAGCGGGGTTCTACGAGCAGTACTTC. Translated, it gives CASSRRHRDRLLSAGFYEQYF.

The CDR3 nucleotides are TGCGCCAGCAGCCCTCTCTTGGAGCGGAGCTCCTACGAGCAGTACTTC. Translation gives CASSPLLERSSYEQYF. The chain has TRBV4-1 and TRBJ2-7, with D tentatively TRBD2 (5 bases). Germline V gene lookup returns CDR1 MGHRA and CDR2 YSYEKL. V was shortened by 4 bases and J by 0 bases, with 16 bases between the two germline ends. The CDR3 extends over 16 amino acids.

V is TRBV27 and J is TRBJ2-3; D is possibly TRBD1 (6 bases). Trimming removed 3 bases from V and 4 bases from J, with 8 bases in between. Germline CDR1 is MNHEY and CDR2 is SMNVEV (reference sequence). This CDR3 has 13 residues. The CDR3 spells CASSLTGSDTQYF. The CDR3 DNA reads as TGTGCCAGCAGTTTGACAGGATCAGATACGCAGTATTTT.

This chain uses TRBV28 with TRBJ2-1, with 14 bases matching TRBD2. Per germline, CDR1 MDHEN and CDR2 SYDVKM. Losses at the gene ends were 6 bases for V and 9 bases for J; bases not matched to a gene: 4. This CDR3 spans 14 amino acids. The chain's CDR3 is CASRKGLAGVEQFF. The DNA for the CDR3 is TGTGCCAGCAGGAAGGGACTAGCGGGAGTTGAGCAGTTCTTC.

The chain recombines TRBV7-9 with TRBJ2-7, with D perhaps TRBD1 (5 bases). The CDR3 extends over 19 amino acids. Trimming removed 2 bases at V and 4 bases at J, with 27 bases between. The germline gives CDR1 SEHNR, CDR2 FQNEAQ (reference sequence). The CDR3 DNA reads TGTGCCAGCAGCTTAATAACCCGGCCAACGGACACCTGGAAGTACGAGCAGTACTTC. Its protein product is CASSLITRPTDTWKYEQYF.

The CDR3 reads CASSWGPPDSPDPYEQYF. Here the CDR3 DNA reads TGTGCCAGCAGTTGGGGGCCCCCCGACAGCCCCGACCCATACGAGCAGTACTTC. The chain combines TRBV27 with TRBJ2-7; D might be TRBD1 (6 bases). Deletions cut 4 bases from V and 4 bases from J, with 26 bases between. Looked up from germline, CDR1 is MNHEY and CDR2 is SMNVEV (reference sequence). CDR3 length: 18 amino acids.

The CDR3 DNA reads as TGTGCCAGCAGCCAAGACACAGGCACCTACGAGCAGTACTTC. Translated, it gives CASSQDTGTYEQYF. J is TRBJ2-7 and V is TRBV4-2; TRBD1 might be the D (5 bases). The germline V gene encodes CDR1 LGHNA and CDR2 YNFKEQ. The V gene lost 0 bases and the J gene lost 2 bases, with 8 bases spanning the gap. The CDR3 length is 14 residues.

This chain connects TRBV28 to TRBJ1-1; D is ambiguous. Germline CDR1 MDHEN, CDR2 SYDVKM. This CDR3 spans 15 amino acids. Deletions cut 3 bases from V and 1 base from J, with 12 bases between. The CDR3 region is CASSLSGERNTEAFF. As DNA, the CDR3 is TGTGCCAGCAGTTTGTCTGGAGAGAGGAACACTGAAGCTTTCTTT.

The chain joins TRBV6-6 to TRBJ1-5; no clear D. The CDR3 length is 13 residues. V was cut by 10 bases and J by 1 base, with 11 bases left in between. Germline V CDR1 and CDR2: MNHNY, SVGAGI (reference sequence). The CDR3 DNA reads TGTGCCATAACTCCGCGGAGCAATCAGCCCCAGCATTTT. It yields the protein CAITPRSNQPQHF.

V gene TRBV19 combines with J gene TRBJ1-2; D is undetermined. Germline V gene data show CDR1 as LNHDA and CDR2 as SQIVND (reference sequence). Trimming shortened V by 1 base and J by 8 bases, and 17 bases separated the two germline ends. The CDR3 has 15 amino acids. The CDR3 region has the DNA TGTGCCAGTAGTATAGTCGAGGGATCGTGGTTCGGCTACACCTTC. Protein: CASSIVEGSWFGYTF.

In this sample, this clone turned up a few times. V and J are TRBV10-2 and TRBJ2-7, with D maybe TRBD2 (5 bases). Germline assignment: CDR1 WSHSY and CDR2 SAAADI. V was clipped by 5 bases and J by 0 bases, with 11 bases between them. The CDR3 runs 14 residues. The CDR3 DNA sequence: TGCGCCAGCAGTTGGACTGTCAGCTCCTACGAGCAGTACTTC. Its protein is CASSWTVSSYEQYF.

The chain is built from TRBV2 and TRBJ2-1; 7 nucleotides match TRBD2. The V and J ends lost 3 bases and 2 bases, in that order; junction bases with no gene match: 4. The CDR3 sequence is 15 residues long. The germline V gene encodes CDR1 SNHLY and CDR2 FYNNEI. CDR3 sequence: CASSESSGTYNEQFF. DNA of the CDR3: TGTGCCAGCAGTGAGTCTAGCGGAACCTACAATGAGCAGTTCTTC.

The gene calls are TRBV28 and TRBJ2-7; 10 nucleotides match TRBD1. The CDR3 totals 14 residues. Germline lookup yields CDR1 MDHEN and CDR2 SYDVKM. The V segment lost 5 bases and the J segment 6 bases; nucleotides outside the gene matches: 7. The CDR3 DNA is TGTGCCAGCAGTACCGGGACAGGGGTTGGCGAGCAGTACTTC. Its translation: CASSTGTGVGEQYF.

The genes are TRBV6-5 and TRBJ2-3; D unclear. The CDR3 extends over 15 amino acids. The V and J ends lost 4 bases and 6 bases respectively, with 17 bases between them. CDR1 is MNHEY and CDR2 is SVGAGI in the germline V gene. In nucleotides, the CDR3 is TGTGCCAGCAGTTCGAACTTCCTCTCATTGGATACGCAGTATTTT. Protein product: CASSSNFLSLDTQYF.